This T cell receptor beta chain was profiled in a study of T cell repertoires in cytomegalovirus infection (dated 2019 in TCRdb). General notes on the study: Because public TCR beta signatures pointed to carriage of CMV infection together with the matching HLA type, the HLA type of each donor mattered for the analysis. Here is what the overall study found, with its caveats: In both this cohort and an independent roughly 400-donor cohort, the cumulative frequency of public TCR beta family members distinguished carriers of CMV infection plus the relevant HLA type. The ex vivo response was dominated by HLA-C-restricted CMV-specific TCR beta clonotypes, which also provided the single most frequent clonotype in two of eight donors.

Sequencing relied on an Illumina HiSeq 1500. TCRdb cleaned the public reads at Q25 with fastp, built clones with MiXCR and kept in-frame beta chains. Duplicate CDR3 protein sequences are folded into a single record with the most common DNA and genes. This sample has a few hundred thousand distinct CDR3 sequences in its table, and about 25% of those were observed once. The ten biggest clones cover over 10% of the sample. According to the germline V gene, CDR1 reads MNHEY and CDR2 reads SVGEGT. V is cut by 3 bases and J by 3 bases, and the space between the germline ends is 8 bases. The CDR3 goes from the cysteine to the phenylalanine over 13 residues. Here the CDR3 DNA is all that survives: 39 bases in frame from base 1. In regard to this clonotype: The target of this receptor is not known. No per-base quality is available; no much larger clone lies one base away.

Specimen: PBMCs. The source is a human donor in good health (CMV status not recorded). Some clones in this sample may be carry-over from other donors' samples. The chain couples TRBV6-2 or TRBV6-3 to TRBJ1-1, with the D segment identity uncertain. The DNA sequence follows: TGTGCCAGCAGTTATGGTCCGGACACTGAAGCTTTCTTT. Protein translation: CASSYGPDTEAFF.